Many counts were recorded for the clone carrying this T cell receptor (beta chain). Antigen specificity is unknown. The data are from a study of spatial heterogeneity in lung cancer. CDR3 length: 14 amino acids. CDR1 and CDR2 from the germline V gene are SGHVS and FNYEAQ. V lost 3 bases to trimming and J lost 4 bases, with 9 bases between them. Unique molecular identifiers tagged every individual TCR cDNA molecule. TCRdb fed the 5' RACE reads into MiXCR, producing one record per CDR3 protein. The repertoire holds 36,000 or so distinct CDR3 sequences, 4% to 6% seen once, with around 28% in the top ten. The time point denotes: sample taken at primary tumor resection. Whole RNA obtained from tumor, nontumor lung or frozen PBMC underwent sequencing without sorting. Broader study findings: Ubiquitous expanded tumor TCRs surfaced in blood more at resection than they did at follow-up.

The starting material was PBMCs, obtained at surgery. The receptor's source is a female donor with early-stage non-small cell lung cancer. The chain links TRBV7-6 to TRBJ1-4; D is unclear. This CDR3 is CASSFGRLNEKLFF. CDR3 sequence (DNA): TGTGCCAGCAGCTTCGGCCGGCTTAATGAAAAACTGTTTTTT.